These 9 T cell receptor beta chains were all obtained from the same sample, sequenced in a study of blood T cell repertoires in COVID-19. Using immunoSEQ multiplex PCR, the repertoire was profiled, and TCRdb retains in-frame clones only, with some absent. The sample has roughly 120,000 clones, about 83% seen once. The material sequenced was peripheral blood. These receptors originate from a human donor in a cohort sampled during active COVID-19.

The CDR3 reads CAGGRGSYNEQFF. CDR3 DNA: TGTGCCGGGGGGAGGGGCTCCTACAATGAGCAGTTCTTC. The rearrangement uses TRBV6-5 and TRBJ2-1; 7 nucleotides agree with TRBD2. CDR1 MNHEY and CDR2 SVGAGI come from the germline V gene. Germline trimming cut 11 bases from V and 0 bases from J; bases unmatched to any gene: 4. The CDR3 consists of 13 residues.

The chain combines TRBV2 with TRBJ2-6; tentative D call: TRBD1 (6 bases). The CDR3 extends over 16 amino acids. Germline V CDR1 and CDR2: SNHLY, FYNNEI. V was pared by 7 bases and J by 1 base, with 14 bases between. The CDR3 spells CASTLRGGSGANVLTF. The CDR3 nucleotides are TGTGCCAGCACATTGAGAGGGGGATCTGGGGCCAACGTCCTGACTTTC.

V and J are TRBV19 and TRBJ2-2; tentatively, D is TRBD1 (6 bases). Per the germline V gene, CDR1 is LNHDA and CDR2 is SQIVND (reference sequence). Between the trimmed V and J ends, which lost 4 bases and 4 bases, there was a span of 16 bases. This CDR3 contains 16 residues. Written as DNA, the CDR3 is TGTGCCAGTAGTACTCCCGACAGGATGGCCACCGGGGAGCTGTTTTTT. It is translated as CASSTPDRMATGELFF.

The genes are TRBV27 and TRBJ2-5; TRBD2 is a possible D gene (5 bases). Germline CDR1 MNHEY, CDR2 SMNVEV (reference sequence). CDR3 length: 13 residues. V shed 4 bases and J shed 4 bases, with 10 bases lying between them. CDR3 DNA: TGTGCCAGCAGTTGGGCTAGCATAGAGACCCAGTACTTC. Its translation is CASSWASIETQYF.

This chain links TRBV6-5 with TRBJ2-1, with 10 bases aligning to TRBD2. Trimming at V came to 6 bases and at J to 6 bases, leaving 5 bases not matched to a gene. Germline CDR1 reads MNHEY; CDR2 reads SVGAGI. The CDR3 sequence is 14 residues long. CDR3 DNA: TGTGCCAGCAGCCCATTAGCGGGAGGCAATGAGCAGTTCTTC. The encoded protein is CASSPLAGGNEQFF.

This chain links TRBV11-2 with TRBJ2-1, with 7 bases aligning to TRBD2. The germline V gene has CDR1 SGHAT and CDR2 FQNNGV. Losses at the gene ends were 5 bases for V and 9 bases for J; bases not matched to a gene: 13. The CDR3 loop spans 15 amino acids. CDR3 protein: CASSGILAALTEQFF. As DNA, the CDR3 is TGTGCCAGCAGCGGGATTCTAGCGGCACTCACTGAGCAGTTCTTC.

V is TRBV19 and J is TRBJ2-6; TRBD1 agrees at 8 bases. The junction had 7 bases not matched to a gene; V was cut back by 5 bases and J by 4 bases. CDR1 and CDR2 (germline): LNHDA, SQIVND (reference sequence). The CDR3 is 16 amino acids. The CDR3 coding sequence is TGTGCCAGTAGTGTGACAGGGGATTCAGGGGCCAACGTCCTGACTTTC. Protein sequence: CASSVTGDSGANVLTF.

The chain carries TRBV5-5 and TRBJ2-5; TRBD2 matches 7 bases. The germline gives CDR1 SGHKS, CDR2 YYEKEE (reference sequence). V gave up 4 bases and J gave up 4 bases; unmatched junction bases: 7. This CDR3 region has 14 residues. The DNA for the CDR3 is TGTGCCAGCAGCCGGAGAGGGAGGGGAGAGACCCAGTACTTC. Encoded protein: CASSRRGRGETQYF.

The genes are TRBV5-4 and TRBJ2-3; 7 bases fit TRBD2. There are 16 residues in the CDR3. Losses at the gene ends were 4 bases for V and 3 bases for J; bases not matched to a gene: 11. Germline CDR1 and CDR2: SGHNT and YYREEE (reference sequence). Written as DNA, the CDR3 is TGTGCCAGCAGCCCAACGGGCGGAGCGGGGACAGATACGCAGTATTTT. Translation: CASSPTGGAGTDTQYF. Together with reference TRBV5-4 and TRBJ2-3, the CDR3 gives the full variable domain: ETGVTQSPTHLIKTRGQQVTLRCSSQSGHNTVSWYQQALGQGPQFIFQYYREEENGRGNFPPRFSGLQFPNYSSELNVNALELDDSALYLCASSPTGGAGTDTQYFGPGTRLTVL.